This TCR beta chain derives from a study of shared clonotypes between healthy human individuals. Overall study context: CD4 naive cells filled three plates per donor, CD4 memory three, CD8 naive two and CD8 memory one.

Naivety among CD8 cells was defined by CD45RO negativity and positive CCR7 selection, thereby excluding terminally differentiated effector memory CD45RA+ cells. The data were produced by immunoSEQ multiplex PCR, yet TCRdb's version contains in-frame clones alone and is incomplete. The data hold about 2 million clones, with roughly 95% observed a single time. The CDR3 has 13 amino acids. V was trimmed by 4 bases and J by 4 bases, leaving 11 bases between them. Looked up from germline, CDR1 is SGHDT and CDR2 is YYEEEE. Sequencing used naive CD8+ T cells sorted from blood. The V gene is TRBV5-6, the J gene TRBJ1-2; D might be TRBD1 (5 bases). The source is a man aged 18-30 years in good health. CDR3 sequence reads: CASSPGTLYGYTF. CDR3 bases: TGTGCCAGCAGCCCCGGGACCCTCTATGGCTACACCTTC.